Below, 20 T cell receptor beta chains from the same sample are listed, as sequenced in a study of blood T cell repertoires in COVID-19. The method was immunoSEQ multiplex PCR; TCRdb's version includes in-frame clones alone and lacks a portion of them. Of about 260,000 clones listed, about nine tenths are singletons. The material sequenced was peripheral blood. Receptors were obtained from a man aged 55 to 69 who had recovered from COVID-19.

This sequence joins TRBV7-9 and TRBJ2-1; 7 nucleotides line up with TRBD1. This CDR3 contains 15 residues. J lost 4 bases, V lost 5 bases, and 8 bases had no gene match. Germline-derived CDR1 and CDR2 are SEHNR and FQNEAQ (reference sequence). This chain's CDR3 is CASSLDRDRYNEQFF. Written as DNA, the CDR3 is TGTGCCAGCAGCCTCGACAGGGATCGGTACAATGAGCAGTTCTTC.

The rearrangement joins TRBV24-1 to TRBJ2-7; D remains ambiguous. V lost 0 bases to trimming and J lost 2 bases, with 16 bases between them. Germline loops: CDR1 KGHDR, CDR2 SFDVKD. The length of the CDR3 is 17 residues. The CDR3 DNA reads as TGTGCCACCAGTGATTTGAACCTCGGTTTATCGGCCTACGAGCAGTACTTC. Translation: CATSDLNLGLSAYEQYF.

In nucleotides, the CDR3 is TGTGCCAGCAGCCCCACGGGAGTCGACGAGCAGTACTTC. This codes for CASSPTGVDEQYF. The J gene is TRBJ2-7, the V gene TRBV13, with TRBD2 as a possible D gene (6 bases). Trimming took 5 bases from V and 5 from J, leaving 13 bases between them. Germline V gene data show CDR1 as PRHDT and CDR2 as FYEKMQ (reference sequence). The CDR3 sequence is 13 residues long.

The chain combines TRBV24-1 with TRBJ2-2; possible D gene TRBD2, 5 bases. The CDR3 has 17 amino acids. V was cut by 2 bases and J by 2 bases, with 14 bases left in between. CDR1 and CDR2 (germline): KGHDR, SFDVKD. The CDR3 sequence is CATSDSPGFLNTGELFF. CDR3 sequence (DNA): TGTGCCACCAGTGATTCCCCGGGATTTCTAAACACCGGGGAGCTGTTTTTT.

V and J are TRBV5-4 and TRBJ2-3, with TRBD1 matching 9 bases. CDR1 is SGHNT and CDR2 is YYREEE in the germline V gene (reference sequence). The J segment lost 5 bases and the V segment lost 0 bases, leaving 4 bases of the junction unmatched. This CDR3 spans 15 amino acids. The CDR3, as DNA: TGTGCCAGCAGCTTGGCCTGGGACAGGGTAGATACGCAGTATTTT. Amino acids: CASSLAWDRVDTQYF.

The V gene is TRBV19, the J gene TRBJ1-1, with 9 positions matching TRBD1. Unmatched junction bases numbered 8, after V lost 0 bases and J lost 0 bases. From germline, CDR1 is LNHDA and CDR2 SQIVND (reference sequence). This CDR3 is 18 amino acids long. CDR3 sequence: CASSIDQWTGVLNTEAFF. The DNA of the CDR3 is TGTGCCAGTAGTATAGATCAGTGGACAGGGGTTTTGAACACTGAAGCTTTCTTT. Looking up the rest from reference TRBV19 and TRBJ1-1 gives the full variable domain: DGGITQSPKYLFRKEGQNVTLSCEQNLNHDAMYWYRQDPGQGLRLIYYSQIVNDFQKGDIAEGYSVSREKKESFPLTVTSAQKNPTAFYLCASSIDQWTGVLNTEAFFGQGTRLTVV.

The chain recombines TRBV5-1 with TRBJ1-4; TRBD1 matches 8 bases. In germline, CDR1 is SGHRS, CDR2 YFSETQ. The trim removed 6 bases at V and 3 bases at J, leaving 4 bases unmatched. The CDR3 consists of 14 residues. CDR3 DNA sequence: TGCGCCAGCAAAGACAGGGGTTCTAATGAAAAACTGTTTTTT. Its translation is CASKDRGSNEKLFF.

The chain couples TRBV7-8 to TRBJ2-4, with a tentative D call TRBD1 (5 bases). Trimming stripped 5 bases from V and 3 bases from J, with 11 bases between. CDR3 length: 14 amino acids. CDR1 and CDR2 from the germline V gene are SGHVS and FQNEAQ. Written as DNA, the CDR3 is TGTGCCAGCAGCGTCGACAGAGTCAAAAACATTCAGTACTTC. Its translation: CASSVDRVKNIQYF.

The V and J genes are TRBV5-4 and TRBJ2-2, with a possible D match to TRBD2 (7 bases). Germline CDR1 is SGHNT and CDR2 is YYREEE (reference sequence). V lost 2 bases and J lost 4, with 15 bases in between. The CDR3 loop spans 16 amino acids. CDR3 region: CASSFGPGGLTGELFF. The DNA for the CDR3 is TGTGCCAGCAGCTTTGGCCCGGGGGGCCTCACCGGGGAGCTGTTTTTT.

The gene calls are TRBV7-9 and TRBJ2-5; possibly TRBD1 for D (5 bases). The germline V gene encodes CDR1 SEHNR and CDR2 FQNEAQ (reference sequence). The V and J ends lost 5 bases and 1 base respectively, with 11 bases between them. The CDR3 contains 14 residues. This CDR3 is CASSPVGAQETQYF. The CDR3 bases are TGTGCCAGCAGCCCGGTTGGGGCCCAAGAGACCCAGTACTTC. Filled out from reference TRBV7-9 and TRBJ2-5, the complete variable domain reads DTGVSQNPRHKITKRGQNVTFRCDPISEHNRLYWYRQTLGQGPEFLTYFQNEAQLEKSRLLSDRFSAERPKGSFSTLEIQRTEQGDSAMYLCASSPVGAQETQYFGPGTRLLVL.

The chain couples TRBV5-4 to TRBJ1-2, with 8 bases that match TRBD1. Germline V gene sequence: CDR1 SGHNT, CDR2 YYREEE (reference sequence). The CDR3 is made up of 18 amino acids. Trimming took 7 bases from V and 2 from J; bases not matched to a gene: 19. CDR3 in DNA: TGTGCCAGCGAAGATCTTACCCCCGGCAGGGGGCGGAACTATGGCTACACCTTC. It yields the protein CASEDLTPGRGRNYGYTF.

CDR3: CASERDTDTYGYTF. For the CDR3, the DNA is TGTGCCAGCGAACGGGACACCGACACCTATGGCTACACCTTC. This chain connects TRBV2 to TRBJ1-2; D is possibly TRBD1 (6 bases). Germline V gene sequence: CDR1 SNHLY, CDR2 FYNNEI. V lost 8 bases and J 4 bases, leaving 17 bases between the germline ends. CDR3 length: 14 residues.

The chain is built from TRBV30 and TRBJ1-5, with D tentatively TRBD1 (5 bases). CDR3 length: 13 amino acids. The V end was cut by 0 bases, the J end by 4 bases, with 7 bases between. Looked up from germline, CDR1 is GTSNPN and CDR2 is SVGIG (reference sequence). The CDR3 coding sequence is TGTGCCTGGAGTGTTAAGGGGAATCAGCCCCAGCATTTT. Its translation: CAWSVKGNQPQHF.

This chain links TRBV4-1 with TRBJ1-3; D may be TRBD1 (6 bases). V lost 0 bases and J 1 base, leaving 16 bases between the germline ends. This CDR3 has 18 residues. The germline CDR1 and CDR2 sequences are MGHRA and YSYEKL. The CDR3 DNA follows: TGCGCCAGCAGCCAAGATCTGCGGGGGGCGAAGTCTGGAAACACCATATATTTT. It specifies CASSQDLRGAKSGNTIYF.

The chain combines TRBV18 with TRBJ1-4, with 8 bases aligning to TRBD1. CDR1 KGHSH and CDR2 LQKENI come from the germline V gene. With 6 bases clipped from V and 0 bases from J, the junction kept 3 bases outside the gene matches. The CDR3 is made up of 15 amino acids. CDR3 amino acids: CASSRTGSTNEKLFF. The DNA for the CDR3 is TGTGCCAGCTCCCGGACAGGGTCAACTAATGAAAAACTGTTTTTT.

J is TRBJ1-6 and V is TRBV4-1, with D uncertain. V was trimmed by 4 bases and J by 2 bases, leaving 6 bases between them. CDR1 MGHRA and CDR2 YSYEKL come from the germline V gene. The CDR3 runs 14 residues. The CDR3 spells CASSPRTYNSPLHF. For the CDR3, the DNA is TGCGCCAGCAGCCCCAGGACCTATAATTCACCCCTCCACTTT.

This chain uses TRBV11-2 with TRBJ2-4; 12 bases fit TRBD2. This CDR3 region has 17 residues. Germline CDR1 reads SGHAT; CDR2 reads FQNNGV. The ends lost 4 bases at V and 3 bases at J; junction bases unmatched: 7. This CDR3 is CASSSSGGAGGKNIQYF. In DNA form, the CDR3 reads TGTGCCAGCAGCTCTAGCGGGGGGGCCGGGGGCAAAAACATTCAGTACTTC.

The chain joins TRBV5-1 to TRBJ2-5, with 8 positions matching TRBD2. The CDR3 spans 16 residues. V gave up 1 base and J gave up 1 base; unmatched junction bases: 6. CDR1 is SGHRS and CDR2 is YFSETQ in the germline V gene. The CDR3 region is CASSLLPGGVQETQYF. For the CDR3, the DNA is TGCGCCAGCAGCTTGCTTCCCGGGGGGGTCCAAGAGACCCAGTACTTC.

This chain links TRBV9 with TRBJ2-3; D perhaps matches TRBD2 (7 bases). From germline, CDR1 is SGDLS and CDR2 YYNGEE. V lost 4 bases to trimming and J lost 5 bases, with 11 bases between them. This CDR3 has 13 residues. CDR3 amino acids: CASSPGGLDTQYF. CDR3 nucleotide sequence: TGTGCCAGCAGCCCCGGGGGGCTAGATACGCAGTATTTT. Full variable domain (remainder filled in from reference TRBV9 and TRBJ2-3): DSGVTQTPKHLITATGQRVTLRCSPRSGDLSVYWYQQSLDQGLQFLIQYYNGEERAKGNILERFSAQQFPDLHSELNLSSLELGDSALYFCASSPGGLDTQYFGPGTRLTVL.

In its sample, this clone was seen once. The chain uses TRBV5-1 and TRBJ1-6, with TRBD1 as a possible D gene (6 bases). The CDR3 length is 16 residues. Germline values: CDR1 SGHRS, CDR2 YFSETQ. Trimming took 0 bases from V and 9 from J, leaving 16 bases between them. The CDR3 DNA reads TGCGCCAGCAGCTTGGGGGGGCCCGAGGGTGGTTCACCCCTCCACTTT. Encoded protein: CASSLGGPEGGSPLHF.